This T cell receptor beta chain is drawn from a study of blood T cell repertoires in COVID-19. Study as a whole: Sources were T cells, B-cell-depleted T cells, or PBMCs; the material itself was cDNA or gDNA.

CDR3 length: 14 amino acids. CDR1 is SEHNR and CDR2 is FQNEAQ in the germline V gene (reference sequence). V shed 5 bases and J shed 5 bases, with 15 bases lying between them. Per the original data handling: Reference gene primers were amplified, and this amplification served to estimate nucleated cell counts. This table comes from immunoSEQ multiplex PCR, and its TCRdb copy is limited to in-frame clones, with some not included. V and J calls and clone size come straight from that table; D and trimming were deduced from the DNA. The data hold around 140,000 clones, with 80% to 90% observed a single time.

The V call is TRBV7-9, the J call TRBJ2-5; TRBD2 might be the D (7 bases). The sequenced sample was peripheral blood. The clonotype originates from a man aged 45-65 years with active COVID-19. CDR3 DNA: TGTGCCAGCAGCCAAATGGGGGGGCTGGAGACCCAGTACTTC. This sequence encodes CASSQMGGLETQYF. Combining the CDR3 with reference TRBV7-9 and TRBJ2-5 gives the whole variable domain DTGVSQNPRHKITKRGQNVTFRCDPISEHNRLYWYRQTLGQGPEFLTYFQNEAQLEKSRLLSDRFSAERPKGSFSTLEIQRTEQGDSAMYLCASSQMGGLETQYFGPGTRLLVL.